This TCR beta chain appears in the sequencing data of a study of T-cell reconstitution after alpha-beta-depleted transplantation in children. Study-wide results and caveats: Several patients had high TCRbeta diversity at day 60; it came from surviving recipient T cells and thymic progenitors.

In the case of this clonotype: The antigen remains undetermined.

During its preparation, the TCRbeta library received unique molecular identifiers. TCRdb processed the PCR reads anew with MiXCR; each CDR3 protein has one entry. The table lists some 310,000 distinct CDR3 sequences, approximately 23% of them singletons. The CDR3 is made up of 16 amino acids. In germline, CDR1 is KGHSH, CDR2 LQKENI. Germline trimming cut 3 bases from V and 0 bases from J; bases unmatched to any gene: 8. The source of this sequence is a male patient aged 10-17 years who had a stem cell transplant for acute lymphoblastic leukemia, so the T cells may come from the graft donor. The rearrangement links TRBV18 to TRBJ2-7; 7 bases fit TRBD2. The source was PBMCs, mostly from graft donor cells, collected 180 days after TCRalphabeta/CD19-depleted stem cell transplant. CDR3 protein: CASSPTGTTFSYEQYF. In DNA, the CDR3 is TGTGCCAGCTCACCCACCGGGACTACCTTCTCCTACGAGCAGTACTTC.